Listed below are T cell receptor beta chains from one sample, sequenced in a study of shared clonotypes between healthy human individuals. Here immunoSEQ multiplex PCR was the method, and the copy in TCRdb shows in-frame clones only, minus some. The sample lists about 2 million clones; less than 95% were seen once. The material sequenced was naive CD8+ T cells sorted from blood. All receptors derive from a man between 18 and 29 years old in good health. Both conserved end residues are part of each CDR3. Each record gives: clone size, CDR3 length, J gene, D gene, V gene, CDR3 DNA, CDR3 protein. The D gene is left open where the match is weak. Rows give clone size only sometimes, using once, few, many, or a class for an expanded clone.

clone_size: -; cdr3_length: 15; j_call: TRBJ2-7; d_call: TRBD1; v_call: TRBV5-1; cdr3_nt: TGCGCCAGCAGCCTACTAGGACAGGTTACCCACGAGCAGTACTTC; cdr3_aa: CASSLLGQVTHEQYF
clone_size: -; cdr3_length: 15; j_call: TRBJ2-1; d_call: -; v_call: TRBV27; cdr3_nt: TGTGCCAGCAGTTTACGTTCGAAGTTCTACAATGAGCAGTTCTTC; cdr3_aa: CASSLRSKFYNEQFF
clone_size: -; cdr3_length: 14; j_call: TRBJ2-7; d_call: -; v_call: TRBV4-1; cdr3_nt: TGCGCCAGCAGCCAAGCGGCCAGGTCCTACGAGCAGTACTTC; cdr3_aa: CASSQAARSYEQYF
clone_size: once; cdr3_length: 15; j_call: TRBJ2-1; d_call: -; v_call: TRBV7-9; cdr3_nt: TGTGCCAGCAGCAGAATAACTAGCTCCTACAATGAGCAGTTCTTC; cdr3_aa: CASSRITSSYNEQFF
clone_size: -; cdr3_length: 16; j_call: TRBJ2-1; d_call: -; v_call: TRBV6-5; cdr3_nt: TGTGCCAGCAGTTCTGGGACATTTATCTCCTACAATGAGCAGTTCTTC; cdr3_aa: CASSSGTFISYNEQFF
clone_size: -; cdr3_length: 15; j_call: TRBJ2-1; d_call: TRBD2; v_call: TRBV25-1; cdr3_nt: TGTGCCAGCAGTGAATGGGGCGGGGGAGGCAAAGAGCAGTTCTTC; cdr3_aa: CASSEWGGGGKEQFF
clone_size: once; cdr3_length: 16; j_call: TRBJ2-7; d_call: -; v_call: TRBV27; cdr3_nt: TGTGCCAGCAGTCGCACACAGGGACCTCCACTCTACGAGCAGTACTTC; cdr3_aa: CASSRTQGPPLYEQYF
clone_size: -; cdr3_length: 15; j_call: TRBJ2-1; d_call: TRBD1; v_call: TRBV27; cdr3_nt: TGTGCCAGCAGTCCCGGGACAGGGGGAGTAAATGAGCAGTTCTTC; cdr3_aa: CASSPGTGGVNEQFF
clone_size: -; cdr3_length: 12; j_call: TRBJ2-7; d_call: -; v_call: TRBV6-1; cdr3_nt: TGTGCCAGCAGAGGGGTATCCTACGAGCAGTACTTC; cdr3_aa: CASRGVSYEQYF
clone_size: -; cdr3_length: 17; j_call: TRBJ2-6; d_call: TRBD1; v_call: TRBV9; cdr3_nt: TGTGCCAGCAGCGAAGCAGGGGGCATCTCTGGGGCCAACGTCCTGACTTTC; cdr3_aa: CASSEAGGISGANVLTF
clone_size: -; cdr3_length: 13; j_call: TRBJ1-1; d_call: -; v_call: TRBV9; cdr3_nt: TGTGCCAGCAGCGTTGGAGGGGCCACTGAAGCTTTCTTT; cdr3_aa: CASSVGGATEAFF
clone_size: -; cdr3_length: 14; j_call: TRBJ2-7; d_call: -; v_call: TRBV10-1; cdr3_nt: TGCGCCAGCAGTGAAATCGGGAGTATCGACGAGCAGTACTTC; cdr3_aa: CASSEIGSIDEQYF
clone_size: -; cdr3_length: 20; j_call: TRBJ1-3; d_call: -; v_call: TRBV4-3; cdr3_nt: TGCGCCAGCAGCCAGGCCCCTATAGGTTTGGCAGCCTCCTCTGGAAACACCATATATTTT; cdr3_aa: CASSQAPIGLAASSGNTIYF
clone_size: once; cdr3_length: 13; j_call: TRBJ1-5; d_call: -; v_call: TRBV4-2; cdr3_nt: TGTGCCAGCAGCCAAGATTTAGGCCAGCCCCAGCATTTT; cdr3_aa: CASSQDLGQPQHF
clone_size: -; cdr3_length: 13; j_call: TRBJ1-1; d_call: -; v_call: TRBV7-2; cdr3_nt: TGTGCCAGCAGTTCGAGATTGTCCACTGAAGCTTTCTTT; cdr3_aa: CASSSRLSTEAFF
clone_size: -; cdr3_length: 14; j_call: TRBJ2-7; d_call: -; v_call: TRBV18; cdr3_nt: TGTGCCAGCTCACCACCGGACAGCTCCTACGAGCAGTACTTC; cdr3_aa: CASSPPDSSYEQYF
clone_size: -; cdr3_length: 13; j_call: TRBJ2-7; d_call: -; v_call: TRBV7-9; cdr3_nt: TGTGCCAGCAGCTCCGGTGCCTACTACGAGCAGTACTTC; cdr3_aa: CASSSGAYYEQYF
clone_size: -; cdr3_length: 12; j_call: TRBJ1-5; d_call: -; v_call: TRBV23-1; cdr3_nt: TGCGCCAGCAGTCAATGGGGTCAGCCCCAGCATTTT; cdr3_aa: CASSQWGQPQHF
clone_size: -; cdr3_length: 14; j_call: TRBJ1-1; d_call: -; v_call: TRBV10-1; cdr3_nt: TGCGCCAGCAGTGAGGGACAGACGAACACTGAAGCTTTCTTT; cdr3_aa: CASSEGQTNTEAFF
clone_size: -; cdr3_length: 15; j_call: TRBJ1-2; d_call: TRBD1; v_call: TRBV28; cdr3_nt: TGTGCCAGCAGCACGACAGGGGGCGGAAACTATGGCTACACCTTC; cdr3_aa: CASSTTGGGNYGYTF
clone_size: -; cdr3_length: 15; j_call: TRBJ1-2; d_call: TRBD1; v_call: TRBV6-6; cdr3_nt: TGTGCCAGCAGTTATTCTCGGCAGGGGGCGGATGGCTACACCTTC; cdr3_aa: CASSYSRQGADGYTF
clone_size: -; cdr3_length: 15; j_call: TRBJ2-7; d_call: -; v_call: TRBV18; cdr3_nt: TGTGCCAGCTCACCCCCAGCGGGCCCTGTCTACGAGCAGTACTTC; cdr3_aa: CASSPPAGPVYEQYF
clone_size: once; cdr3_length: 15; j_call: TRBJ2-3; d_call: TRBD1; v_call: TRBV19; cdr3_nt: TGTGCCAGTAGTACGCCAGGGGGAAGCACAGATACGCAGTATTTT; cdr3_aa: CASSTPGGSTDTQYF
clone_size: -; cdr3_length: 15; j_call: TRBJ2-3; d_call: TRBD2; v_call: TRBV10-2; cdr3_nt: TGCGCCAGCAGTGAAGCGGGGGGGCCTAGAGATACGCAGTATTTT; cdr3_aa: CASSEAGGPRDTQYF
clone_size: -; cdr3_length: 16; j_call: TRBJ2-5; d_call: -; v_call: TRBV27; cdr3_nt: TGTGCCAGCAGTTTTTATGGAGGGGCGACCCAAGAGACCCAGTACTTC; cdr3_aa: CASSFYGGATQETQYF
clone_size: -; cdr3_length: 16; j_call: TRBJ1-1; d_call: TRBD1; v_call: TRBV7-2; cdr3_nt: TGTGCCAGCAGCTTACGGACAGGTCTCATGAACACTGAAGCTTTCTTT; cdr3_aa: CASSLRTGLMNTEAFF
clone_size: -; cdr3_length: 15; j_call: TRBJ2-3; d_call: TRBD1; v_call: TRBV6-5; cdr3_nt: TGTGCCAGCAGACCCAGACAGGGAAGGACAGATACGCAGTATTTT; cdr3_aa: CASRPRQGRTDTQYF
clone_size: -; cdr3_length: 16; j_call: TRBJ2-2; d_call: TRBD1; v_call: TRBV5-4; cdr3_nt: TGTGCCAGCAGCCACCGGGACAGGGGAAACACCGGGGAGCTGTTTTTT; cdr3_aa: CASSHRDRGNTGELFF
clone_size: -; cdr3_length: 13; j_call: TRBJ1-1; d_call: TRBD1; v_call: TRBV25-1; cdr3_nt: TGTGCCAGCAGCCTACAGGGGGTCGCTGAAGCTTTCTTT; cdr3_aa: CASSLQGVAEAFF
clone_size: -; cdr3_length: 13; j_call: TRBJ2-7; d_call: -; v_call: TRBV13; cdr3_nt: TGTGCCAGCAGCCCGGGACCTACCTACGAGCAGTACTTC; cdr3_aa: CASSPGPTYEQYF
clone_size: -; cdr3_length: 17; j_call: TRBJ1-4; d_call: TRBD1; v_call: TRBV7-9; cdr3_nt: TGTGCCAGCAGCTTGGGGGACAGGGGTAATGCTTATGAAAAACTGTTTTTT; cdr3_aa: CASSLGDRGNAYEKLFF
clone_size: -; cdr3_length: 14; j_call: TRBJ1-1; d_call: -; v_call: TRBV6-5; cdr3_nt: TGTGCCAGCAGGCTACAGGTGATGAACACTGAAGCTTTCTTT; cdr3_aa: CASRLQVMNTEAFF
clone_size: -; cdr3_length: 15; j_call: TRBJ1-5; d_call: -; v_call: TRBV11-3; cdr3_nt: TGTGCCAGCAGCTTAGCAGGGGATCTCAATCAGCCCCAGCATTTT; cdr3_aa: CASSLAGDLNQPQHF
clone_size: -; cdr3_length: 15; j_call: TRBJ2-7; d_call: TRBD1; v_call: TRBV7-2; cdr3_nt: TGTGCCAGCAGCCGGGACAGGGGAACAGGCTACGAGCAGTACTTC; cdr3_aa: CASSRDRGTGYEQYF
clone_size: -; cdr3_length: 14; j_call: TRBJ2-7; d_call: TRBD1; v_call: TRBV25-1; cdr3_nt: TGTGCCAGCAGTGATGGGACAGCCACCTACGAGCAGTACTTC; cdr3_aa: CASSDGTATYEQYF
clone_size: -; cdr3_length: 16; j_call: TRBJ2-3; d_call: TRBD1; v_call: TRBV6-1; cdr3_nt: TGTGCCAGCAGTGAGAGGGACAGAGCACGCACAGATACGCAGTATTTT; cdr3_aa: CASSERDRARTDTQYF
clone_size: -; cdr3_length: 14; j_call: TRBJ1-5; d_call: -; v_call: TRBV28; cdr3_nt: TGTGCCAGCAGCACCGCAGGGAGCAATCAGCCCCAGCATTTT; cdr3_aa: CASSTAGSNQPQHF